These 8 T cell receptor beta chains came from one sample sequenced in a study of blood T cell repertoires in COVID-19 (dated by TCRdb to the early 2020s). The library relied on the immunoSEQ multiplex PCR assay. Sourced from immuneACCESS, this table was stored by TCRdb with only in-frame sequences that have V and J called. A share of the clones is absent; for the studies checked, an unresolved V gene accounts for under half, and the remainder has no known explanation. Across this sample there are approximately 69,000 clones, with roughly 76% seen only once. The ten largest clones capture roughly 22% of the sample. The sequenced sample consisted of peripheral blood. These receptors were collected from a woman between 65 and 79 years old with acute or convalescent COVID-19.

The CDR3 DNA reads as TGTGCCAGCAGTTTTCAATATCGGGATACGCAGTATTTT. This codes for CASSFQYRDTQYF. This sequence joins TRBV27 and TRBJ2-3, with unresolved D. The V gene's germline CDR1 is MNHEY and CDR2 SMNVEV (reference sequence). Trimming cost V 3 bases and J 6 bases, with 10 bases left between them. The CDR3 is 13 residues long.

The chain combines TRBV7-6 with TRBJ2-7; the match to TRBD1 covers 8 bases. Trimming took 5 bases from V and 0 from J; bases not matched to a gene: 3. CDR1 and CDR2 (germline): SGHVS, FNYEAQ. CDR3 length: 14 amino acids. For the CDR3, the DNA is TGTGCCAGCAGCCGGGACAGGAGCTCCTACGAGCAGTACTTC. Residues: CASSRDRSSYEQYF.

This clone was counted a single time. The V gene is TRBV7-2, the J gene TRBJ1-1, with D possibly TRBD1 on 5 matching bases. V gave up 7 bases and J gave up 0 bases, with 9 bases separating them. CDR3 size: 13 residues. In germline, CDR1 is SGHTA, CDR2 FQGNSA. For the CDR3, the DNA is TGTGCCAGCAAAACAGGACTGAACACTGAAGCTTTCTTT. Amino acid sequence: CASKTGLNTEAFF.

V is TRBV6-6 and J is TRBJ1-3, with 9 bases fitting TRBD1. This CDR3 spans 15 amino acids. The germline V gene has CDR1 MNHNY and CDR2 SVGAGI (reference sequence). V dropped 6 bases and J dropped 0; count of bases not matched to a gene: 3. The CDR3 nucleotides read TGTGCCAGCAGGGGACAGGGTCCCTCTGGAAACACCATATATTTT. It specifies CASRGQGPSGNTIYF.

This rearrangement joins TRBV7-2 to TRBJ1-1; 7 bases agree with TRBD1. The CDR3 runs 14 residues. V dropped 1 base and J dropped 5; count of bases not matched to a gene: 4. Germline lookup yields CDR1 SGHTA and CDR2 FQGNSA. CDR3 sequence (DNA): TGTGCCAGCAGCTTAGGAGGGGGCTGGACTGAAGCTTTCTTT. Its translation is CASSLGGGWTEAFF.

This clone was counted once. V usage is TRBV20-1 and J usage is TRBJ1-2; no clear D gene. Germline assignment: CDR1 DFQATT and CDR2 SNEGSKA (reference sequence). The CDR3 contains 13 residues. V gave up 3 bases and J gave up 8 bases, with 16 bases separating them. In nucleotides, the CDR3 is TGCAGTGCTAGTCATCCAGCGGAGATCGGCTACACCTTC. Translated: CSASHPAEIGYTF.

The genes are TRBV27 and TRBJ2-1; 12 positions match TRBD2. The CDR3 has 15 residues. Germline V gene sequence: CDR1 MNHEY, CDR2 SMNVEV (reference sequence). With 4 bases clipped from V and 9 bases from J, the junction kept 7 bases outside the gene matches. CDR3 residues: CASSYLAGGPFEQFF. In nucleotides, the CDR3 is TGTGCCAGCAGTTATCTAGCGGGAGGGCCCTTTGAGCAGTTCTTC.

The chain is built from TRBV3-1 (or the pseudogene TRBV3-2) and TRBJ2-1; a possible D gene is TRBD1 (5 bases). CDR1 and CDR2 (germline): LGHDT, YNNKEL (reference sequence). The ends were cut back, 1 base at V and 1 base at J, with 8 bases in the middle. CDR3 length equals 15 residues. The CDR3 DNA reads TGTGCCAGCAGCCAAGCAGGGCGATCCTACAATGAGCAGTTCTTC. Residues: CASSQAGRSYNEQFF.